The 26 T cell receptor beta chains reported below all come from one sample, sequenced in a study of blood T cells in healthy people across ages. The authors ran a second PCR of roughly 6 to 12 cycles using a sample-barcoded 5' primer and a J-beta primer mix. TCRdb re-analysed the 5' RACE reads in MiXCR, keeping a single row per CDR3 protein. Of about 1,500,000 distinct CDR3 sequences listed, 35% to 45% are singletons. Sample: blood. These receptors were collected from a woman aged 18-29 years in good health.

This clonotype was found a few times. V gene TRBV5-1 combines with J gene TRBJ2-1; D not resolved. The CDR3 covers 14 residues. Germline V gene data show CDR1 as SGHRS and CDR2 as YFSETQ. Trimming removed 1 base at V and 9 bases at J, with 14 bases between. CDR3 amino acids: CASSLRAYEVEQFF. The CDR3, as DNA: TGCGCCAGCAGCTTGCGAGCCTATGAGGTTGAGCAGTTCTTC.

CDR3 sequence reads: CASLTSGGTGELFF. CDR3 nucleotide sequence: TGTGCCAGCTTGACTAGCGGCGGCACCGGGGAGCTGTTTTTT. The chain combines TRBV28 with TRBJ2-2, with TRBD2 identical over 9 bases. CDR1 and CDR2 (germline): MDHEN, SYDVKM. The CDR3 consists of 14 residues. J was trimmed by 4 bases and V by 8 bases; bases with no gene match: 5.

V usage is TRBV15 and J usage is TRBJ2-3, with 13 bases that match TRBD2. Germline-derived CDR1 and CDR2 are LNHNV and YYDKDF (reference sequence). The J segment lost 0 bases and the V segment lost 7 bases, leaving 4 bases of the junction unmatched. This CDR3 is 16 amino acids long. The CDR3 coding sequence is TGTGCCACCACCGGGACTAGCGGGGTCAGCACAGATACGCAGTATTTT. It specifies CATTGTSGVSTDTQYF. The full variable domain, rest sourced from reference TRBV15 and TRBJ2-3, is DAMVIQNPRYQVTQFGKPVTLSCSQTLNHNVMYWYQQKSSQAPKLLFHYYDKDFNNEADTPDNFQSRRPNTSFCFLDIRSPGLGDTAMYLCATTGTSGVSTDTQYFGPGTRLTVL.

The sample holds one count of this clonotype. V is TRBV12-3 or TRBV12-4 and J is TRBJ2-3; 8 bases align to TRBD2. The CDR3 extends over 12 amino acids. With 6 bases clipped from V and 7 bases from J, the junction kept 3 bases outside the gene matches. CDR3 sequence reads: CASSASGYTQYF. The CDR3 nucleotides read TGTGCCAGCAGCGCTAGCGGGTATACGCAGTATTTT.

The chain carries TRBV13 and TRBJ2-3, with 10 bases lining up with TRBD2. The germline CDR1 and CDR2 sequences are PRHDT and FYEKMQ (reference sequence). V lost 5 bases to trimming and J lost 5 bases; unmatched junction nucleotides: 7. This CDR3 has 15 residues. The CDR3 spells CASSRKRGGIDTQYF. The DNA for the CDR3 is TGTGCCAGCAGCCGAAAGCGGGGGGGCATAGATACGCAGTATTTT.

This clonotype was counted a few times. The J gene is TRBJ2-3, the V gene TRBV4-1; TRBD1 or TRBD2 may be the D gene (5 bases each). The CDR3 extends over 13 amino acids. Trimming cost V 1 base and J 13 bases, with 15 bases left between them. Germline lookup yields CDR1 MGHRA and CDR2 YSYEKL. The CDR3 sequence is CASSQVGTPREYF. CDR3 DNA sequence: TGCGCCAGCAGCCAAGTGGGGACCCCAAGGGAGTATTTT.

This clonotype was found a few times. Written as DNA, the CDR3 is TGTGCCAGCAGTTCCGGAGGTAATGCGGGGGCCTACAATGAGCAGTTCTTC. As protein: CASSSGGNAGAYNEQFF. J is TRBJ2-1 and V is TRBV12-3 or TRBV12-4, with 7 positions matching TRBD2. The CDR3 has 17 amino acids. V trimming: 4 bases; J trimming: 2 bases; junction bases outside the gene matches: 11.

The chain employs TRBV6-5 and TRBJ2-7, with D possibly being TRBD1 or TRBD2 (5 bases each). The V end was cut by 0 bases, the J end by 2 bases, with 14 bases between. Germline loops: CDR1 MNHEY, CDR2 SVGAGI. The CDR3 sequence is 16 residues long. The CDR3 loop reads CASSYSGTEAPYEQYF. The CDR3 DNA is TGTGCCAGCAGTTACTCGGGGACCGAGGCTCCCTACGAGCAGTACTTC.

This chain joins TRBV25-1 and TRBJ1-2, with a possible D match to TRBD1 (5 bases). Germline V CDR1 and CDR2: MGHDK, SYGVNS. The CDR3 is 14 residues long. Trimming removed 8 bases from V and 0 bases from J, with 13 bases in between. The CDR3 loop reads CASGGEDTNYGYTF. CDR3 nucleotide sequence: TGTGCCAGCGGGGGGGAAGATACTAACTATGGCTACACCTTC.

This clonotype was seen only a few times. The V and J genes are TRBV20-1 and TRBJ1-2, with D unresolved. The CDR3 consists of 12 residues. Germline CDR1 and CDR2: DFQATT and SNEGSKA (reference sequence). Deletions cut 6 bases from V and 2 bases from J, with 10 bases between. The CDR3 protein is CSASGENYGYTF. CDR3 sequence (DNA): TGCAGTGCCAGCGGGGAAAACTATGGCTACACCTTC.

This clonotype occurred a few times. V is TRBV12-3 or TRBV12-4 and J is TRBJ1-4; D ambiguous. Trimming removed 1 base at V and 8 bases at J, with 8 bases between. The CDR3 sequence is 13 residues long. Here the CDR3 reads CASSLGGYEKLFF. The CDR3 DNA follows: TGTGCCAGCAGTTTAGGAGGATACGAAAAACTGTTTTTT.

Notes on this clonotype: A read error may account for a junction end that differs from germline. The chain employs TRBV29-1 and TRBJ2-7; 11 nucleotides match TRBD2. Per the germline V gene, CDR1 is SQVTM and CDR2 is ANQGSEA. The CDR3 length is 13 residues. CDR3 protein: CSVDTSGGYERYF. CDR3 bases: TGCAGCGTTGATACTAGCGGGGGCTACGAGCGGTACTTC.

The chain combines TRBV2 with TRBJ2-3, with D possibly called TRBD1 or TRBD2 (5 bases each). The CDR3 runs to 16 residues. The ends were cut back, 6 bases at V and 4 bases at J, with 20 bases in the middle. From germline, CDR1 is SNHLY and CDR2 FYNNEI. CDR3 region: CASRRGGGVKADTQYF. In DNA, the CDR3 is TGTGCCAGCAGGAGGGGCGGAGGAGTTAAGGCAGATACGCAGTATTTT.

This clonotype was recorded a few times. The chain couples TRBV12-3 or TRBV12-4 to TRBJ1-1; D not resolved. CDR3 length equals 15 residues. The ends were cut back, 5 bases at V and 1 base at J, with 14 bases in the middle. CDR3 amino acids: CASSPTPSGNTEAFF. The CDR3 bases are TGTGCCAGCAGTCCAACGCCGTCAGGGAACACTGAAGCTTTCTTT.

This clonotype was observed a single time. The chain links TRBV5-1 to TRBJ2-2; D uncertain. Deletions cut 4 bases from V and 0 bases from J, with 16 bases between. CDR3 size: 17 residues. Germline CDR1 SGHRS, CDR2 YFSETQ. The CDR3 DNA is TGCGCCAGCAGCCCTACCCCGGTGGGAACGAACACCGGGGAGCTGTTTTTT. It encodes CASSPTPVGTNTGELFF.

This clonotype was recorded once. The chain joins TRBV9 to TRBJ1-1, with D possibly TRBD1 on 6 matching bases. V was trimmed by 3 bases and J by 5 bases, leaving 14 bases between them. This CDR3 spans 14 amino acids. Germline CDR1 SGDLS, CDR2 YYNGEE. The chain's CDR3 is CASSETRGWTEAFF. The DNA of the CDR3 is TGTGCCAGCAGCGAAACCAGGGGTTGGACTGAAGCTTTCTTT.

In its sample, this clonotype was seen a few times. The CDR3 coding sequence is TGTGCCAGCACCTTACGGGGGATCACAGATACGCAGTATTTT. It specifies CASTLRGITDTQYF. V gene TRBV6-5 combines with J gene TRBJ2-3, with D maybe TRBD2 (6 bases). The CDR3 spans 14 residues. CDR1 and CDR2 from the germline V gene are MNHEY and SVGAGI. V dropped 7 bases and J dropped 2 bases, with 13 bases sitting between them.

The chain carries TRBV9 and TRBJ2-2; D not resolved. The CDR3 contains 15 residues. Germline V gives CDR1 SGDLS, CDR2 YYNGEE. Trimming pared 0 bases from V and 5 bases from J, leaving 11 bases between. The CDR3 reads CASSVEQYHTGELFF. CDR3 in DNA: TGTGCCAGCAGCGTAGAACAGTATCATACCGGGGAGCTGTTTTTT.

The chain has TRBV30 and TRBJ2-1; 9 bases line up with TRBD1. V was pared by 5 bases and J by 3 bases, with 2 bases of the junction left unmatched. This CDR3 contains 13 residues. The germline CDR1 and CDR2 sequences are GTSNPN and SVGIG (reference sequence). CDR3 sequence reads: CAWGTGHYNEQFF. The DNA for the CDR3 is TGTGCCTGGGGGACAGGGCACTACAATGAGCAGTTCTTC.

This clonotype was counted many times. The genes are TRBV11-2 and TRBJ2-4, with D perhaps TRBD1 or TRBD2 (5 bases each). The V gene lost 1 base and the J gene lost 1 base, with 8 bases spanning the gap. Germline CDR1 reads SGHAT; CDR2 reads FQNNGV. This CDR3 is built from 15 residues. Here the CDR3 DNA reads TGTGCCAGCAGCTTAGGGGGGATGGCCAAAAACATTCAGTACTTC. Translating gives CASSLGGMAKNIQYF.

V usage is TRBV5-5 and J usage is TRBJ2-7, with 8 bases that match TRBD2. There are 15 residues in the CDR3. V dropped 6 bases and J dropped 7; count of bases not matched to a gene: 15. Germline V gene sequence: CDR1 SGHKS, CDR2 YYEKEE (reference sequence). CDR3 sequence: CASKAGLGGYNEQYF. The CDR3 DNA is TGTGCCAGCAAGGCGGGACTAGGAGGATACAATGAGCAGTACTTC.

The V and J genes are TRBV10-3 and TRBJ2-1; the D is unclear. The J call could be wrong; TRBJ2-7 is a better fit for the DNA end. From germline, CDR1 is ENHRY and CDR2 SYGVKD. CDR3 length equals 13 residues. CDR3 coding DNA: TGTGCCATCAGTGAGGTCGCTTACAATGAGCAGTACTTC. Its protein is CAISEVAYNEQYF.

A few counts support this clonotype. V gene TRBV6-6 combines with J gene TRBJ2-7, with D unclear. CDR1 and CDR2 (germline): MNHNY, SVGAGI (reference sequence). The CDR3 spans 14 residues. V was clipped by 0 bases and J by 3 bases, with 9 bases between them. The CDR3 region is CASSYSIANYEQYF. CDR3 nucleotides: TGTGCCAGCAGTTACTCGATTGCAAACTACGAGCAGTACTTC.

The chain joins TRBV4-2 to TRBJ2-7; 11 bases line up with TRBD1. The CDR3 runs to 17 residues. In germline, CDR1 is LGHNA, CDR2 YNFKEQ. Trimming at V came to 4 bases and at J to 2 bases, leaving 10 bases not matched to a gene. DNA for the CDR3: TGTGCCAGCAGCCTAACTGTAGGGACAGGGGGTACCTACGAGCAGTACTTC. It translates to CASSLTVGTGGTYEQYF.

The rearrangement uses TRBV7-2 and TRBJ2-1; no clear D. The V and J ends lost 0 bases and 3 bases respectively, with 15 bases between them. CDR1 is SGHTA, CDR2 FQGNSA, per germline. The CDR3 is 17 amino acids. The CDR3: CASSLARATLIYNEQFF. DNA for the CDR3: TGTGCCAGCAGCTTAGCTCGAGCAACGCTTATCTACAATGAGCAGTTCTTC.

This sequence joins TRBV7-2 and TRBJ1-2; 9 bases fit TRBD1. The CDR3 extends over 15 amino acids. J gave up 7 bases and V 4 bases, and 10 bases lay outside the gene matches. Germline values: CDR1 SGHTA, CDR2 FQGNSA. CDR3 sequence (DNA): TGTGCCAGCAGCTCGGCTACGGACAGGGGTACTGGCTACACCTTC. Its translation: CASSSATDRGTGYTF.